The 22 T cell receptor beta chains given below trace back to one sample, sequenced in a study of tissue T cells after allogeneic stem cell transplantation. The table came from immunoSEQ multiplex PCR; TCRdb's copy has only in-frame clones and leaves some out. The sample has over a thousand clones, around 57% seen once. The sample comprised skin. The receptors originated from a female BALB/c mouse in good health. This mouse strain has H2-d as its MHC haplotype.

As regards this clone: The gene symbols are mouse symbols. The read ends 1 residue early relative to the CDR3; the germline J gene fills the gap. This rearrangement joins TRBV4 to TRBJ2-7; a weak D match, TRBD1 (6 bases). CDR3 size: 12 residues. Trimming removed 4 bases at V and 3 bases at J, with 7 bases between. Looked up from germline, CDR1 is LGHDT and CDR2 is YNNKQL (reference sequence). The part of the CDR3 DNA that was read is TGTGCCAGCAGCTTAGGGGGCTATGAACAGTAC. Translating it yields CASSLGGYEQY. From start to end, the CDR3 is CASSLGGYEQYF.

A remark on this clone: Mouse gene names apply. The missing CDR3 end, 1 residue past where the read stops, is filled in from the germline J gene. The chain is built from TRBV29 and TRBJ1-6, with D perhaps matching TRBD1 (5 bases). TRBJ1-6 is annotated as an ORF whose role is uncertain. Trimming left V 6 bases short and J 4 bases short, with 7 bases between. Per germline, CDR1 MSHET and CDR2 SYDVDS. CDR3 size: 13 residues. This CDR3 reads CASRDRYNSPLYF. The sequenced CDR3 bases are TGTGCTAGCAGAGACAGATATAATTCGCCCCTCTAC.

With respect to this clone: Genes and germline are mouse. The CDR3 goes on 1 residue after the read ends, and that part is filled in from the germline J gene. This sequence joins TRBV13-2 and TRBJ2-5; a possible D gene is TRBD1 (5 bases). CDR3 size: 16 residues. The V gene lost 0 bases and the J gene lost 0 bases, with 11 bases spanning the gap. Germline V gene lookup returns CDR1 NNHNN and CDR2 SYGAGS (reference sequence). The CDR3 bases that were read are TGTGCCAGCGGTGATGCCCCTGACAGTAACCAAGACACCCAGTAC. Amino acid sequence: CASGDAPDSNQDTQY. In full, the CDR3 reads CASGDAPDSNQDTQYF.

The sample holds a few counts of this clone. The gene names here belong to mouse. The missing CDR3 end, 1 residue past where the read stops, is filled in from the germline J gene. The rearrangement joins TRBV19 to TRBJ1-4; 8 bases map to TRBD1. The CDR3 totals 14 residues. Germline V gene lookup returns CDR1 FNHDT and CDR2 SITEND (reference sequence). V shed 5 bases and J 3 bases; nucleotides not matched to a gene: 3. CDR3: CASRRQGPNERLFF. The CDR3 bases that were read are TGTGCCAGCAGGAGACAGGGGCCCAACGAAAGATTATTT.

The sample holds a few counts of this clone. All gene names here are mouse names. The read is 1 residue too short to cover the CDR3 end, so that end is filled in from the germline J gene. The V and J genes are TRBV13-2 and TRBJ2-1, with TRBD2 matching over 11 bases. The CDR3 loop spans 15 amino acids. The V gene's germline CDR1 is NNHNN and CDR2 SYGAGS (reference sequence). The V gene end was trimmed by 3 bases and the J gene end by 1 base; junction bases not matched to a gene: 0. The sequenced CDR3 bases are TGTGCCAGCGGTGGGACTGGGGGGAACTATGCTGAGCAGTTC. This encodes CASGGTGGNYAEQF. The full CDR3 protein reads CASGGTGGNYAEQFF.

For this clone: The gene names here belong to mouse. The read terminates 1 residue ahead of where the CDR3 ends, so the germline J gene completes it. The chain is built from TRBV2 and TRBJ2-7; D call uncertain. The germline V and J ends were trimmed by 8 bases and 6 bases, with 5 bases remaining between them. This CDR3 has 9 residues. CDR1 and CDR2 from the germline V gene are LGHNA and YSYQKL. CDR3 sequence: CASRLEQYF. CDR3 DNA, as far as it was read: TGTGCCAGCCGACTTGAACAGTAC.

Details on this clone: Genes and germline are mouse. The observed sequence ends 1 residue before the CDR3 terminus, with the missing tail filled in from the germline J gene. This chain uses TRBV13-2 with TRBJ2-5, with D possibly called TRBD1 or TRBD2 (5 bases each). The V gene's germline CDR1 is NNHNN and CDR2 SYGAGS (reference sequence). The CDR3 sequence is 13 residues long. V dropped 6 bases and J dropped 1 base, with 9 bases sitting between them. The CDR3 is CASEEGHQDTQYF. The CDR3 DNA, read in part, is TGTGCCAGCGAGGAGGGGCACCAAGACACCCAGTAC.

In this sample, this clone is large. Gene names and germline match the mouse. The read is 1 residue too short to cover the CDR3 end, so that end is filled in from the germline J gene. This rearrangement joins TRBV31 to TRBJ2-3; 10 nucleotides agree with TRBD2. CDR3 length: 16 residues. The germline CDR1 and CDR2 sequences are GKSSPN and SITVG. With 0 bases clipped from V and 0 bases from J, the junction kept 3 bases outside the gene matches. The CDR3 sequence is CAWSLGTGDSAETLYF. Incomplete CDR3 DNA: TGTGCCTGGAGTCTGGGGACTGGGGATAGTGCAGAAACGCTGTAT.

This clone appeared a single time. Gene names follow the mouse nomenclature. CDR3 in amino acids: CASSDGGRDQDTQYF. CDR3 DNA (partial): TGTGCCAGCAGTGATGGGGGGCGAGACCAAGACACCCAGTAC. The genes are TRBV13-1 and TRBJ2-5, with D perhaps matching TRBD1 or TRBD2 (6 bases each). Read coverage stops 1 residue before the CDR3 terminus; the germline J gene supplies the remainder. With 0 bases removed from V and 1 base from J, the gap between germline ends came to 9 bases. Germline assignment: CDR1 NSHNY and CDR2 SYGAGN. The CDR3 spans 15 residues.

This clone was counted between two and nine times. Gene labels here are mouse ones. The CDR3 end is not reached by the read, which stops 1 residue before it; the germline J gene fills it in. The chain combines TRBV22 with TRBJ2-7; the D segment call TRBD1 is taken from the table without a DNA check. TRBV22 is labeled a pseudogene. The CDR3 loop spans 14 amino acids. CDR3 loop: CASSFRDSSYEQYF. CDR3 bases read: TGTGCCAGCAGTTTCCGGGACAGCTCCTATGAACAGTAC.

As concerns this clone: Germline and genes: mouse. The read stops 1 residue short of the end of the CDR3; the missing end is completed from the germline J gene. This sequence joins TRBV5 and TRBJ2-2, with 7 bases fitting TRBD2. Trimming removed 1 base from V and 4 bases from J; junction bases left unmatched: 6. CDR1 is LGHNA and CDR2 is YNLKQL in the germline V gene (reference sequence). The CDR3 is 16 residues long. The CDR3 spells CASSQARGGTTGQLYF. The sequenced part of the CDR3 DNA is TGTGCCAGCAGCCAAGCTCGGGGGGGTACCACCGGGCAGCTCTAC.

To note about this clone: Gene names and germline refer to mouse. CDR3 DNA, as far as it was read: TGTGCCAGCAATGTTCAAAACACCTTGTAC. This translates into CASNVQNTLY. The whole CDR3 protein reads CASNVQNTLYF. The chain carries TRBV4 and TRBJ2-4; D ambiguous. The CDR3 extends 1 residue past the end of the read, so its final part is completed from the germline J gene. Germline assignment: CDR1 LGHDT and CDR2 YNNKQL (reference sequence). V was cut by 7 bases and J by 2 bases, with 4 bases left in between. The CDR3 is 11 amino acids. The full variable domain, completed using reference TRBV4 and TRBJ2-4, is ETAVFQTPNYHVTQVGNEVSFNCKQTLGHDTMYWYKQDSKKLLKIMFSYNNKQLIVNETVPRRFSPQSSDKAHLNLRIKSVEPEDSAVYLCASNVQNTLYFGAGTRLSVL.

As regards this clone: Gene names denote mouse genes. Sequencing ends 1 residue short of the CDR3 end; the germline J gene provides the rest. This chain joins TRBV13-3 and TRBJ2-4; a weak D match, TRBD2 (5 bases). Germline-derived CDR1 and CDR2 are NNHDY and SYVADS. Trimming took 1 base from V and 7 from J, leaving 7 bases between them. The CDR3 covers 12 residues. Partial CDR3 DNA: TGTGCCAGCAGTGATTTGGGGTACACCTTGTAC. Its protein product is CASSDLGYTLY. The CDR3, in full, reads CASSDLGYTLYF.

Regarding this clone: Germline and genes: mouse. The read ends 1 residue before the CDR3 terminus; that terminus is restored from the germline J gene. The rearrangement joins TRBV14 to TRBJ2-5; no clear D gene. The CDR3 runs to 13 residues. V lost 0 bases, J lost 2 bases, and 4 bases lay in between. The germline V gene encodes CDR1 SGHDT and CDR2 FRDEAV. The CDR3 bases that were read are TGTGCCAGCAGTTTCTGGGTCCAAGACACCCAGTAC. This codes for CASSFWVQDTQY. The whole CDR3 protein reads CASSFWVQDTQYF.

With regard to this clone: Mouse germline and gene names are used. The read finishes 1 residue shy of the CDR3 end, and the germline J gene is used to complete it. The chain combines TRBV3 with TRBJ2-5, with TRBD1 identical over 7 bases. Germline V gene lookup returns CDR1 SNHLY and CDR2 FYNGKV (reference sequence). Trimming at V came to 4 bases and at J to 6 bases, leaving 1 base not matched to a gene. The CDR3 runs to 12 residues. The covered CDR3 bases are TGTGCCAGCAGCTCACAGGGGGACACCCAGTAC. It specifies CASSSQGDTQY. The entire CDR3 protein reads CASSSQGDTQYF.

This clone appeared a few times. Germline and genes: mouse. The read finishes 1 residue shy of the CDR3 end, and the germline J gene is used to complete it. J is TRBJ2-3 and V is TRBV1; 7 nucleotides match TRBD2. The ends lost 2 bases at V and 1 base at J; junction bases unmatched: 0. Germline loops: CDR1 NSQYPW, CDR2 LRSPGD (reference sequence). This CDR3 is built from 14 residues. The CDR3 loop is CTCSALGGAETLYF. CDR3 DNA (partial): TGCACCTGCAGTGCACTGGGGGGTGCAGAAACGCTGTAT.

This clone was picked up one time. Gene names and germline match the mouse. The DNA ends 1 residue before the CDR3 does, and the rest of the CDR3 is filled in from the germline J gene. The chain is built from TRBV13-3 and TRBJ2-2; D may be TRBD1 (5 bases). The germline V gene encodes CDR1 NNHDY and CDR2 SYVADS. The CDR3 consists of 16 residues. V lost 0 bases and J lost 5, with 14 bases in between. This chain's CDR3 is CASSDASQGETGQLYF. The covered CDR3 bases are TGTGCCAGCAGTGATGCAAGCCAGGGAGAGACCGGGCAGCTCTAC. The variable domain in full, completed from reference TRBV13-3 and TRBJ2-2, reads EAAVTQSPRSKVAVTGGKVTLSCHQTNNHDYMYWYRQDTGHGLRLIHYSYVADSTEKGDIPDGYKASRPSQENFSLILELASLSQTAVYFCASSDASQGETGQLYFGEGSKLTVL.

In the case of this clone: Gene names and germline match the mouse. The read falls 1 residue short of the CDR3 end, and the missing part is taken from the germline J gene. V is TRBV1 and J is TRBJ2-3, with D unclear. Trimming pared 3 bases from V and 4 bases from J, leaving 5 bases between. The CDR3 is 12 residues long. CDR1 NSQYPW and CDR2 LRSPGD come from the germline V gene (reference sequence). CDR3 residues: CTCSAHSETLYF. The DNA read from the CDR3 is TGCACCTGCAGTGCTCACTCAGAAACGCTGTAT.

Concerning this clone itself: The genes and germline here are from mouse. The CDR3 sequence is CASSLSMWEESAETLYF. The sequenced part of the CDR3 DNA is TGTGCTAGCAGTTTATCGATGTGGGAAGAGAGTGCAGAAACGCTGTAT. The V and J genes are TRBV29 and TRBJ2-3, with D uncertain. Sequencing ends 1 residue short of the CDR3 end; the germline J gene provides the rest. The V end was cut by 0 bases, the J end by 0 bases, with 13 bases between. The CDR3 is 17 amino acids. Germline assignment: CDR1 MSHET and CDR2 SYDVDS. Complete variable domain (other parts from reference TRBV29 and TRBJ2-3): DMKVTQMPRYLIKRMGENVLLECGQDMSHETMYWYRQDPGLGLQLIYISYDVDSNSEGDIPKGYRVSRKKREHFSLILDSAKTNQTSVYFCASSLSMWEESAETLYFGSGTRLTVL.

In the case of this clone: Genes and germline are mouse. The CDR3 end lies 1 residue beyond the end of the read and is filled in from the germline J gene. The rearrangement links TRBV13-1 to TRBJ2-5; 11 bases are shared with TRBD2. Germline assignment: CDR1 NSHNY and CDR2 SYGAGN. V dropped 1 base and J dropped 1; count of bases not matched to a gene: 2. CDR3 length equals 16 residues. The CDR3: CASSDRLGGDQDTQYF. The DNA read from the CDR3 is TGTGCCAGCAGTGATAGACTGGGGGGGGACCAAGACACCCAGTAC.

A note on this clone: The gene names here belong to mouse. Read data end 1 residue before the CDR3 end; the end is taken from the germline J gene. V is TRBV14 and J is TRBJ2-5; perhaps TRBD2 as D (6 bases). The germline V and J ends were trimmed by 6 bases and 6 bases, with 11 bases remaining between them. The CDR3 spans 12 residues. Germline CDR1 is SGHDT and CDR2 is FRDEAV. Incomplete CDR3 DNA: TGTGCCAGCAAGACTGGATGGGACACCCAGTAC. It is translated as CASKTGWDTQY. The full CDR3 sequence reads CASKTGWDTQYF.

This clone was picked up a small number of times. Any gene name here is a mouse gene name. The read terminates 1 residue ahead of where the CDR3 ends, so the germline J gene completes it. The chain uses TRBV20 and TRBJ2-1; 7 bases are shared with TRBD1. The CDR3 is made up of 14 amino acids. Germline loops: CDR1 GFQATS, CDR2 STVNSAI. J gave up 3 bases and V 3 bases, and 5 bases lay outside the gene matches. CDR3 DNA (partial): TGTGGTGCTAGAGAGACAGGGATCTATGCTGAGCAGTTC. Protein: CGARETGIYAEQF. The complete CDR3 sequence is CGARETGIYAEQFF.